The text below deals with one TCR beta chain. The assay was immunoSEQ multiplex PCR, and TCRdb's table has in-frame clones only and misses some. The repertoire has 150,000 to 200,000 clones, approximately 94% of them found once; the top ten carry around 15%. These data are taken from a study of control samples from healthy donors and cancer patients. Germline V gene data show CDR1 as MNHEY and CDR2 as SMNVEV (reference sequence). The V end was cut by 2 bases, the J end by 1 base, with 11 bases between. This CDR3 contains 16 residues. The rearrangement joins TRBV27 to TRBJ2-2; a possible D gene is TRBD1 (6 bases). The TCR originated in a man aged 55-75 years with colorectal cancer. Sequenced material: PBMCs. The CDR3 DNA is TGTGCCAGCAGTTTAAACAGGGTGTTGAACACCGGGGAGCTGTTTTTT. As protein: CASSLNRVLNTGELFF.